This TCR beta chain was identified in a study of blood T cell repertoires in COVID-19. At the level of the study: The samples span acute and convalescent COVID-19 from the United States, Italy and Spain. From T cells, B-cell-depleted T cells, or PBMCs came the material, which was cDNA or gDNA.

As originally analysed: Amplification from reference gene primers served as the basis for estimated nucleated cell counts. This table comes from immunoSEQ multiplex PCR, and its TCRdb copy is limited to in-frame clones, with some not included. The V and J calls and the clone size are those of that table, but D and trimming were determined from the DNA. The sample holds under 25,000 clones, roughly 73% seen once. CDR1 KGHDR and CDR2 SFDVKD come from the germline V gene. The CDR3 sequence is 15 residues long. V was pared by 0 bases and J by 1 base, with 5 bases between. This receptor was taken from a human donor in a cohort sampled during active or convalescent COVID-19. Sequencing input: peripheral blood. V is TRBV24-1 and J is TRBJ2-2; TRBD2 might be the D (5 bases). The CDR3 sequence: CATSDLRENTGELFF. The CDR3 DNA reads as TGTGCCACCAGTGATTTGCGGGAGAACACCGGGGAGCTGTTTTTT.